The rows below give T cell receptor beta chains drawn from one sample of a study of monozygotic twins with inflammatory bowel disease. TCRdb derives one entry per CDR3 protein from the 5' RACE reads, leaving out DNA. This listing includes approximately 160,000 distinct CDR3 sequences. Sequenced sample: blood. The receptor source for this set is a human donor with ulcerative colitis or Crohn's disease, or a healthy co-twin of an affected twin (not recorded which). Each CDR3 is given with its conserved first and last residue.

j_call,v_call,cdr3_aa
TRBJ2-3,TRBV20-1,CSAQTVARTVTDTQYF
TRBJ2-5,TRBV20-1,CSASLGNEGETQYF
TRBJ1-5,TRBV9,CASSVRLNQPQHF
TRBJ2-7,TRBV5-1,CASSLLVGGYEQYF
TRBJ2-1,TRBV29-1,CSVGPAHEQFF
TRBJ2-3,TRBV6-2/TRBV6-3,CASSYPPLGPLTDTQYF
TRBJ2-2,TRBV5-1,CASSPHRGGELFF
TRBJ2-1,TRBV11-2,CASSLVGWEYNEQFF
TRBJ2-2,TRBV7-3,CASSREGHGELFF
TRBJ2-1,TRBV28,CASSSQLNEQFF
TRBJ2-5,TRBV4-2,CASSQVTGKETQYF
TRBJ2-7,TRBV10-3,CAIRTGLTEEQYF
TRBJ2-3,TRBV20-1,CSARAPSDTQYF
TRBJ2-7,TRBV30,CAWSPAYEQYF
TRBJ2-2,TRBV11-2,CASRKAGELFF
TRBJ1-2,TRBV28,CASRLPGGYGYTF
TRBJ2-1,TRBV5-1,CASSRTTGGNEQFF
TRBJ2-5,TRBV10-2,CASSESGLETQYF
TRBJ2-5,TRBV5-4,CASSLEGLAAETQYF
TRBJ2-2,TRBV5-1,CASSVTSGRAVGELFF
TRBJ2-1,TRBV3-1,CASSQEIAGATYNEQFF
TRBJ2-7,TRBV7-2,CASSSPTSGRIHEQYF
TRBJ2-7,TRBV20-1,CSASADRGAYEQYF
TRBJ2-1,TRBV11-3,CASSLVPTSWASGSRLHNEQFF
TRBJ2-6,TRBV27,CASSSPDRAFPGANVLTF
TRBJ2-3,TRBV11-2,CASSLGPGFGQQGILTDTQYF
TRBJ2-7,TRBV12-3/TRBV12-4,CASSRTSGGYEQYF
TRBJ1-2,TRBV6-5,CASSYRHDRYYGYTF
TRBJ1-1,TRBV4-2,CASSQDRLGGGAFF
TRBJ2-1,TRBV24-1,CATSDFTQPMGNEQFF
TRBJ2-5,TRBV24-1,CATSDFGAQGETQYF
TRBJ1-1,TRBV7-2,CASNPYTEAFF
TRBJ2-3,TRBV4-1,CASSSRTDNTDTQYF
TRBJ2-7,TRBV7-2,CASSLEGLREQYF
TRBJ2-1,TRBV18,CASSAGQSLNEQFF
TRBJ1-5,TRBV5-4,CASSRQGTGVQPQHF
TRBJ2-2,TRBV29-1,CSVEDPLATGELFF
TRBJ2-2,TRBV11-3,CASSLGRLNTGELFF
TRBJ2-1,TRBV10-3,CAIRDLYNEQFF
TRBJ2-2,TRBV29-1,CSLVGGTGELFF
TRBJ2-3,TRBV11-2,CASRRAGTGRDTQYF
TRBJ1-6,TRBV18,CASSPPHLSYNSPLHF
TRBJ2-7,TRBV2,CASSGFRKPLKQYF
TRBJ2-2,TRBV11-2,CASSLGRADTGELFF
TRBJ2-7,TRBV20-1,CSARGSGRSYEQYF
TRBJ2-2,TRBV7-9,CASSLRGADTGELFF
TRBJ2-1,TRBV29-1,CSVETSGQGREQFF
TRBJ2-1,TRBV7-2,CASSLAGFSYNEQFF
TRBJ1-1,TRBV7-2,CASSRVGSGAFF
TRBJ1-1,TRBV4-2,CASSKQAGESTEAFF